These 23 T cell receptor beta chains were all obtained from the same sample, sequenced in a study of regulatory T cells in long-lasting Graves disease. Time point defined: newly diagnosed GD, antithyroid drugs for less than 3 months. Extracted RNA from PBMCs served as the source of the TCR library. iRepertoire HTBI primers and Arm-PCR of CDR3 regions built TCR beta libraries. Each CDR3 protein is one row after TCRdb ran MiXCR on the multiplex PCR reads. The sample comprises about 430,000 distinct CDR3 sequences, approximately 15% of which are singletons, and under 9% rests with the top ten. This same sample was also taken into another study, of T cells in Graves' hyperthyroidism and ophthalmopathy.

The specimen comprised peripheral blood mononuclear cells (PBMCs), sampled at new diagnosis, from a patient treated with antithyroid drugs. The source is a woman aged 40 to 55 with Graves disease.

This clonotype was observed at least ten times. V and J are TRBV2 and TRBJ2-7; possibly TRBD1 for D (6 bases). The CDR3 contains 15 residues. Germline V gene lookup returns CDR1 SNHLY and CDR2 FYNNEI. V was pared by 2 bases and J by 3 bases, with 14 bases between. The DNA of the CDR3 is TGTGCCAGCAGTGAAAAAGGGCAGGGGATCTACGAGCAGTACTTC. Translation: CASSEKGQGIYEQYF.

On this clonotype: A read error is possible here, since a much larger clone lies one base away. This chain connects TRBV10-3 to TRBJ2-1, with 9 nucleotides matching TRBD2. The CDR3 totals 16 residues. The germline V gene has CDR1 ENHRY and CDR2 SYGVKD. The junction had 14 bases not matched to a gene; V was cut back by 5 bases and J by 9 bases. As DNA, the CDR3 is TGTGCCATCAGTAACCCCCTCGAGGTAGCGGGAGCTGAGCAGTTCTTC. Its protein is CAISNPLEVAGAEQFF.

This clonotype was observed at least ten times. The V and J genes are TRBV3-1 and TRBJ2-5; the D is unclear. The V gene lost 4 bases and the J gene lost 2 bases, with 8 bases spanning the gap. There are 13 residues in the CDR3. Germline V CDR1 and CDR2: LGHDT, YNNKEL (reference sequence). DNA of the CDR3: TGTGCCAGCAGCCTTCAAGGGCAAGAGACCCAGTACTTC. Translated: CASSLQGQETQYF.

Only a few counts were recorded for this clonotype. V gene TRBV4-1 combines with J gene TRBJ1-4; perhaps TRBD1 as D (5 bases). Germline V gene sequence: CDR1 MGHRA, CDR2 YSYEKL. V was cut by 1 base and J by 4 bases, with 7 bases left in between. The CDR3 contains 14 residues. The CDR3 coding sequence is TGCGCCAGCAGCCAAGGGGACGGTAATGAAAAACTGTTTTTT. Translating it yields CASSQGDGNEKLFF.

This clonotype was picked up many times. This chain joins TRBV18 and TRBJ1-1, with 7 bases matching TRBD1. This CDR3 is 14 amino acids long. Germline CDR1 reads KGHSH; CDR2 reads LQKENI. The junction had 4 bases not matched to a gene; V was cut back by 2 bases and J by 4 bases. CDR3 nucleotides: TGTGCCAGCTCACCAGAGGGGGCTAGCACTGAAGCTTTCTTT. Translation gives CASSPEGASTEAFF.

There are many counts of this clonotype. This chain joins TRBV5-1 and TRBJ2-7, with TRBD1 as a possible D gene (6 bases). CDR1 and CDR2 from the germline V gene are SGHRS and YFSETQ. The CDR3 runs 13 residues. Trimming left V 0 bases short and J 6 bases short, with 10 bases between. The CDR3 spells CASSLADSLEQYF. DNA of the CDR3: TGCGCCAGCAGCTTGGCGGACAGTCTCGAGCAGTACTTC.

This clonotype was counted ten times or more. The chain uses TRBV6-1 and TRBJ2-7; tentatively, D is TRBD1 (5 bases). Trimming stripped 4 bases from V and 4 bases from J, with 14 bases between. CDR3 length: 14 amino acids. Germline V CDR1 and CDR2: MNHNS, SASEGT. The CDR3 here is CASSAQEAYYEQYF. The CDR3 nucleotides read TGTGCCAGCAGTGCACAGGAAGCCTATTACGAGCAGTACTTC.

This clonotype appeared many times. The chain has TRBV28 and TRBJ2-1; weak D call: TRBD1 (6 bases). The ends were cut back, 6 bases at V and 3 bases at J, with 12 bases in the middle. CDR1 is MDHEN and CDR2 is SYDVKM in the germline V gene. This CDR3 spans 14 amino acids. CDR3 in DNA: TGTGCCAGCAGCCACTCGGACAGCTACAATGAGCAGTTCTTC. This gives the protein CASSHSDSYNEQFF.

This clonotype was seen ten or more times. The chain has TRBV12-3 or TRBV12-4 and TRBJ1-5; D is perhaps TRBD1 (5 bases). This CDR3 has 18 residues. Trimming removed 3 bases at V and 5 bases at J, with 23 bases between. CDR3 region: CASSFRAQGLHGDQPQHF. The CDR3 DNA is TGTGCCAGCAGTTTTCGGGCCCAGGGTTTACATGGTGATCAGCCCCAGCATTTT.

In this sample, this clonotype turned up a few times. V gene TRBV20-1 combines with J gene TRBJ2-1; 10 bases are shared with TRBD2. CDR1 and CDR2 (germline): DFQATT, SNEGSKA (reference sequence). The CDR3 has 16 amino acids. Germline trimming cut 1 base from V and 6 bases from J; bases unmatched to any gene: 9. CDR3: CSARGYRWTSGNEQFF. In DNA form, the CDR3 reads TGCAGTGCTAGAGGTTATCGCTGGACTAGCGGCAATGAGCAGTTCTTC.

This clonotype was found many times. The chain uses TRBV5-1 and TRBJ1-3, with TRBD1 as a possible D gene (5 bases). Trimming shortened V by 3 bases and J by 2 bases, and 12 bases separated the two germline ends. CDR1 and CDR2 (germline): SGHRS, YFSETQ. The CDR3 extends over 15 amino acids. CDR3 loop: CASSSDTVAGNTIYF. CDR3 nucleotide sequence: TGCGCCAGCAGCTCGGACACAGTGGCTGGAAACACCATATATTTT. The full variable domain, in which reference TRBV5-1 and TRBJ1-3 provide the parts outside the CDR3, is KAGVTQTPRYLIKTRGQQVTLSCSPISGHRSVSWYQQTPGQGLQFLFEYFSETQRNKGNFPGRFSGRQFSNSRSEMNVSTLELGDSALYLCASSSDTVAGNTIYFGEGSWLTVV.

This clonotype was recorded at least ten times. The chain carries TRBV24-1 and TRBJ2-2; weak D call: TRBD2 (5 bases). Trimming took off 9 bases at V and 1 base at J, with 11 bases between the two ends. The CDR3 runs 14 residues. Germline V gene lookup returns CDR1 KGHDR and CDR2 SFDVKD. The DNA for the CDR3 is TGTGCCACCGGCAACGGGGTGAACACCGGGGAGCTGTTTTTT. Protein: CATGNGVNTGELFF.

This clonotype appeared many times. V usage is TRBV3-1 and J usage is TRBJ2-7; the D gene is possibly TRBD1 (5 bases). CDR1 and CDR2 from the germline V gene are LGHDT and YNNKEL (reference sequence). This CDR3 has 13 residues. V lost 7 bases and J 5 bases, leaving 15 bases between the germline ends. CDR3 sequence: CASNNGVGDEQYF. The DNA for the CDR3 is TGTGCCAGCAACAATGGGGTAGGGGACGAGCAGTACTTC.

The table lists this clonotype with many counts. The rearrangement uses TRBV20-1 and TRBJ1-6, with TRBD1 matching 7 bases. Trimming removed 0 bases from V and 3 bases from J; junction bases left unmatched: 5. The CDR3 consists of 16 residues. Germline CDR1 DFQATT, CDR2 SNEGSKA (reference sequence). CDR3 in amino acids: CSARDNRGYYNSPLHF. The CDR3 DNA reads TGCAGTGCTAGAGATAACAGGGGTTACTATAATTCACCCCTCCACTTT.

This clonotype was seen repeatedly, ten times or more. The chain is built from TRBV3-1 and TRBJ2-7; 10 bases are a match to TRBD2. The germline V gene has CDR1 LGHDT and CDR2 YNNKEL (reference sequence). After removal of 5 bases from V and 6 bases from J, the junction contained 10 bases not matched to a gene. The CDR3 spans 15 residues. The DNA of the CDR3 is TGTGCCAGCAGCGCAACTAGCGGGATCACGGGCGAGCAGTACTTC. As protein: CASSATSGITGEQYF.

The sample holds many counts of this clonotype. A junction boundary mismatches the germline segment, possibly from a read error. The chain is built from TRBV5-1 and TRBJ2-3; perhaps D is TRBD1 or TRBD2 (5 bases each). CDR1 is SGHRS and CDR2 is YFSETQ in the germline V gene. The CDR3 is made up of 15 amino acids. The CDR3 sequence is CASSSGTASTDTQYF. The CDR3 bases are TGTGCCAGCAGCTCAGGGACGGCTAGCACAGATACGCAGTATTTT.

The chain is built from TRBV13 and TRBJ2-7; the D is unclear. Germline lookup yields CDR1 PRHDT and CDR2 FYEKMQ (reference sequence). This CDR3 is 12 amino acids long. V was cut by 8 bases and J by 2 bases, with 10 bases left in between. CDR3 bases: TGTGCCAGCCCCCCGGTGACCTACGAGCAGTACTTC. This gives the protein CASPPVTYEQYF.

The chain uses TRBV7-8 and TRBJ2-1; 9 nucleotides match TRBD1. In germline, CDR1 is SGHVS, CDR2 FQNEAQ. The junction had 17 bases not matched to a gene; V was cut back by 4 bases and J by 10 bases. The CDR3 is 17 amino acids. The CDR3 spells CASSSGPFRTGAGEQFF. In DNA form, the CDR3 reads TGTGCCAGCAGCTCAGGGCCGTTTCGGACAGGGGCTGGAGAGCAGTTCTTC.

This clonotype was seen repeatedly, ten times or more. The chain uses TRBV7-2 and TRBJ2-3, with TRBD2 matching over 13 bases. Per germline, CDR1 SGHTA and CDR2 FQGNSA. The CDR3 is made up of 17 amino acids. V lost 1 base, J lost 6 bases, and 7 bases stayed unmatched. The CDR3 is CASSLEGLAGVGDTQYF. As DNA, the CDR3 is TGTGCCAGCAGCTTAGAAGGACTAGCGGGAGTCGGGGATACGCAGTATTTT.

As for this clonotype: One end of the junction does not line up with germline, which may come from a read error. The V gene is TRBV7-9, the J gene TRBJ2-2; 14 bases fit TRBD2. The V gene's germline CDR1 is SEHNR and CDR2 FQNEAQ (reference sequence). CDR3 size: 16 residues. The CDR3 sequence: CASSYGTSGSGGELSF. CDR3 DNA sequence: TGTGCCAGCAGCTACGGGACTAGCGGGAGTGGCGGGGAGCTGTCTTTT.

This clonotype has at least ten counts. The chain combines TRBV7-9 with TRBJ2-1; 7 bases align to TRBD2. Trimming at V came to 2 bases and at J to 0 bases, leaving 4 bases not matched to a gene. Germline V gives CDR1 SEHNR, CDR2 FQNEAQ (reference sequence). The CDR3 loop spans 16 amino acids. The CDR3: CASSLSSGTSYNEQFF. The CDR3 DNA reads TGTGCCAGCAGCTTATCGAGCGGGACCTCCTACAATGAGCAGTTCTTC.

This clonotype was observed at least ten times. The chain joins TRBV18 to TRBJ2-7; D possibly corresponds to TRBD2 (5 bases). Germline loops: CDR1 KGHSH, CDR2 LQKENI. The length of the CDR3 is 13 residues. V lost 3 bases and J lost 4, with 10 bases in between. CDR3 sequence reads: CASSPDRTYEQYF. In nucleotides, the CDR3 is TGTGCCAGCTCACCGGATCGGACTTACGAGCAGTACTTC.

This clonotype was seen many times. V gene TRBV19 combines with J gene TRBJ2-2, with 8 bases that match TRBD2. This CDR3 is 15 amino acids long. V gave up 9 bases and J gave up 3 bases; unmatched junction bases: 9. Germline-derived CDR1 and CDR2 are LNHDA and SQIVND (reference sequence). For the CDR3, the DNA is TGTGCCAGCTCCGGGGCTAGCGGGTACACCGGGGAGCTGTTTTTT. Translating it yields CASSGASGYTGELFF.